Below, 9 T cell receptor beta chains from the same sample are listed, as sequenced in a study of cytomegalovirus exposure and HLA in healthy donors. PCR involved 60 Vbeta and 13 Jbeta primers. Assay: immunoSEQ multiplex PCR; the TCRdb copy retains only in-frame clones and omits some. The sample contains about 130,000 clones, 70% to 90% of which appear only once. Input material: PBMCs. The source of these receptors is a man between 18 and 29 years old in good health and CMV-seropositive.

The genes are TRBV2 and TRBJ2-1, with D uncertain. The CDR3 has 11 amino acids. CDR1 is SNHLY and CDR2 is FYNNEI in the germline V gene. Deletions cut 5 bases from V and 4 bases from J, with 3 bases between. The CDR3 DNA sequence: TGTGCCAGCAGTCCTTACAATGAGCAGTTCTTC. Amino acid sequence: CASSPYNEQFF.

The rearrangement joins TRBV30 to TRBJ1-2; possibly TRBD1 for D (5 bases). Germline loops: CDR1 GTSNPN, CDR2 SVGIG (reference sequence). This CDR3 region has 13 residues. Trimming left V 0 bases short and J 6 bases short, with 11 bases between. CDR3 DNA sequence: TGTGCCTGGAGTGTAAGAGGGACTAATGGCTACACCTTC. Protein product: CAWSVRGTNGYTF. The complete variable domain, with remaining parts taken from reference TRBV30 and TRBJ1-2, reads SQTIHQWPATLVQPVGSPLSLECTVEGTSNPNLYWYRQAAGRGLQLLFYSVGIGQISSEVPQNLSASRPQDRQFILSSKKLLLSDSGFYLCAWSVRGTNGYTFGSGTRLTVV.

The chain recombines TRBV7-6 with TRBJ2-3, with a possible D match to TRBD2 (5 bases). Per germline, CDR1 SGHVS and CDR2 FNYEAQ. Trimming left V 0 bases short and J 1 base short, with 8 bases between. This CDR3 has 15 amino acids. The CDR3 here is CASSLAWGGTDTQYF. The CDR3 DNA sequence: TGTGCCAGCAGCTTAGCGTGGGGAGGCACAGATACGCAGTATTTT.

The chain links TRBV21-1 to TRBJ2-5; no DNA check was done on the table's D call, TRBD2. TRBV21-1 is termed a pseudogene. CDR3 length equals 16 residues. The CDR3 sequence: CASGTTSGQAQETQYF. CDR3 DNA: TGTGCCAGCGGGACGACTAGCGGCCAAGCTCAAGAGACCCAGTACTTC.

V is TRBV5-1 and J is TRBJ1-2; D perhaps matches TRBD1 (6 bases). The CDR3 is 15 amino acids. Germline V gives CDR1 SGHRS, CDR2 YFSETQ. Between the trimmed V and J ends, which lost 0 bases and 4 bases, there was a span of 13 bases. This chain's CDR3 is CASSLEAGEFYGYTF. CDR3 nucleotides: TGCGCCAGCAGCTTGGAGGCAGGGGAATTCTATGGCTACACCTTC.

V gene TRBV6-1 combines with J gene TRBJ2-3; the D gene is possibly TRBD1 (6 bases). The CDR3 loop spans 13 amino acids. V lost 6 bases to trimming and J lost 1 base, with 8 bases between them. Germline loops: CDR1 MNHNS, CDR2 SASEGT. The CDR3 coding sequence is TGTGCCAGCAGACAGGGAGGCACAGATACGCAGTATTTT. Its translation: CASRQGGTDTQYF.

Points on this clone: This specimen includes other DNA sequences encoding the same CDR3. This sequence joins TRBV7-3 and TRBJ2-3; no definite D call. CDR3 length equals 13 residues. The germline V gene has CDR1 SGHTA and CDR2 FQGTGA. The germline V and J ends were trimmed by 1 base and 1 base, with 3 bases remaining between them. For the CDR3, the DNA is TGTGCCAGCAGCTTAAGCGGCACAGATACGCAGTATTTT. This translates into CASSLSGTDTQYF.

V gene TRBV19 combines with J gene TRBJ1-1; weak D call: TRBD1 (5 bases). The length of the CDR3 is 18 residues. The V gene lost 5 bases and the J gene lost 1 base, with 23 bases spanning the gap. Germline values: CDR1 LNHDA, CDR2 SQIVND (reference sequence). This CDR3 reads CASSLNRLSGEGNTEAFF. DNA of the CDR3: TGTGCCAGTAGTTTGAACAGGTTGTCGGGGGAGGGGAACACTGAAGCTTTCTTT.

This chain joins TRBV30 and TRBJ2-7; D may be TRBD2 (6 bases). Trimming took 2 bases from V and 3 from J, leaving 11 bases between them. The CDR3 is 13 residues long. CDR1 is GTSNPN and CDR2 is SVGIG in the germline V gene (reference sequence). The CDR3 nucleotides read TGTGCCTGGAGTCCCCCGGGAGTCTACGAGCAGTACTTC. This codes for CAWSPPGVYEQYF.